Described below is a single T cell receptor beta chain sequence and its context. Its target is not known. Primers included in the PCR were 60 Vbeta and 13 Jbeta primers. Data came from immunoSEQ multiplex PCR; TCRdb stores just in-frame clones and leaves some out. The sample includes about 160,000 clones, more than 60% seen only once; the top ten take around 4%. These data are taken from a study of cytomegalovirus exposure and HLA in healthy donors. The study's findings and limits: As was reported, the HLA-A and HLA-B alleles of most subjects were accurately predicted from TCR beta sequences. Through in vitro validation, a few CMV-associated chains were shown to be specific for CMV antigens.

V trimming: 0 bases; J trimming: 0 bases; junction bases outside the gene matches: 7. The CDR3 has 18 amino acids. The germline gives CDR1 MRHNA, CDR2 SNTAGT. The rearrangement links TRBV6-4 to TRBJ2-2, with 7 bases lining up with TRBD1. The sample was PBMCs. The receptor was derived from a man aged 35 to 55 in good health and CMV-seronegative. In DNA, the CDR3 is TGTGCCAGCAGTGACTCAGGCTACAGGGGCTCGAACACCGGGGAGCTGTTTTTT. The encoded protein is CASSDSGYRGSNTGELFF.